This is a list of T cell receptor beta chains from one sample in a study of cytomegalovirus exposure and HLA in healthy donors. Libraries were prepared by immunoSEQ multiplex PCR; TCRdb keeps only in-frame clonotypes and omits some of them. The sample contains roughly 74,000 clones, roughly 79% of which appear only once. Sequencing input: PBMCs. These receptors were taken from a man aged 35 to 55 in good health and CMV-seronegative. Each CDR3 is given with its conserved first and last residue. The D gene is left open where the match is weak. Size is stated for part of the rows, as once, few or many counts, or as a class when the clone is expanded.

>TRBJ1-2|TRBV19|-|once
TGTGCCAGTAGTGTTGACACCAGATATGGCTACACCTTC
CASSVDTRYGYTF
>TRBJ1-2|TRBV19|-|few
TGTGCCAGTAGGGTTTCGGGGACTAACTATGGCTACACCTTC
CASRVSGTNYGYTF
>TRBJ1-2|TRBV18|-|once
TGTGCCAGCTCACCGGGAGTCTTATCCTCCAACTATGGCTACACCTTC
CASSPGVLSSNYGYTF
>TRBJ1-1|TRBV19|-|-
TGTGCCAGTAGTCCCTTTTTGTCAGGGCACACTGAAGCTTTCTTT
CASSPFLSGHTEAFF
>TRBJ2-2|TRBV19|-|-
TGTGCCAGTAGTTATTCGGACAGATACACCGGGGAGCTGTTTTTT
CASSYSDRYTGELFF
>TRBJ1-1|TRBV28|TRBD1|few
TGTGCCAGCAGTTCAGCCGGGACAGACATTTACACTGAAGCTTTCTTT
CASSSAGTDIYTEAFF
>TRBJ2-1|TRBV11-3|TRBD1|-
TGTGCCAGCAGCTTCGGGACAGGGGGCTTTGAGCAGTTCTTC
CASSFGTGGFEQFF
>TRBJ2-1|TRBV13|TRBD2|-
TGTGCCAGCAGCTCGGGACTAGCGGATGAGCAGTTCTTC
CASSSGLADEQFF
>TRBJ2-1|TRBV19|-|-
TGTGCCAGTAGTGGATCCGGGAGCCTCTCCTACAATGAGCAGTTCTTC
CASSGSGSLSYNEQFF
>TRBJ2-3|TRBV9|TRBD2|-
TGTGCCAGCAGCGTAGGGACTAGCCCTTTGCCGCAGTATTTT
CASSVGTSPLPQYF
>TRBJ2-1|TRBV5-1|TRBD2|-
TGCGCCAGCAGCATTAGGACTAGTCATGAGCAGTTCTTC
CASSIRTSHEQFF
>TRBJ1-5|TRBV27|-|few
TGTGCCAGCAGTTTCATGGGAGGGAATCAGCCCCAGCATTTT
CASSFMGGNQPQHF
>TRBJ1-1|TRBV7-9|-|-
TGTTCCAGCAGCTGGGAGGGTGTGGCGAACACTGAAGCTTTCTTT
CSSSWEGVANTEAFF
>TRBJ2-5|TRBV7-9|TRBD2|-
TGTGCCAGCAGCCCCGCGGGGGGGACAGAGACCCAGTACTTC
CASSPAGGTETQYF
>TRBJ2-5|TRBV4-1|-|-
TGCGCCAGCAGCCAATCAGGGGATGACGAGACCCAGTACTTC
CASSQSGDDETQYF
>TRBJ2-2|TRBV7-7|TRBD1|-
TGTGCTAGCAGCCTTGGACAGGGCAACACCGGGGAGCTGTTTTTT
CASSLGQGNTGELFF
>TRBJ2-3|TRBV5-1|-|once
TGCGCCAGCAGCTTGGGCGGTGGGAGAAACACAGATACGCAGTATTTT
CASSLGGGRNTDTQYF
>TRBJ1-2|TRBV6-1|-|-
TGTGCCAGCAGTGAGGGTGAAATGGGACTCGGCTACACCTTC
CASSEGEMGLGYTF
>TRBJ2-7|TRBV12-5|-|-
TGTGCTAGTGGTTACCCAACCCAGGGGAGTCACGAGCAGTACTTC
CASGYPTQGSHEQYF
>TRBJ2-1|TRBV9|TRBD2|-
TGTGCCAGCAGCAGACGACTAGCGGCATACAATGAGCAGTTCTTC
CASSRRLAAYNEQFF
>TRBJ1-1|TRBV15|TRBD1|-
TGTGCCACCAGCCGGGGGACAGGCGAAGCTTTCTTT
CATSRGTGEAFF
>TRBJ1-2|TRBV19|TRBD1|few
TGTGCCATTAGACAGGGGGCCTCTAACGGCTACACCTTC
CAIRQGASNGYTF